The 5 T cell receptor beta chains in this list originate from one sample, sequenced in a study of identical twins. TCRdb recomputed calls from the 5' RACE reads with MiXCR, one row per CDR3 protein. The sample carries 430,000 or so distinct CDR3 sequences, 20% to 25% recorded once. Another study also made use of these data, one on T cells expressing NK-cell markers.

Sequenced input: CD4+ T cells sorted from blood. These receptors were collected from a woman aged 18 to 35 in good health.

This clonotype came up many times. This chain uses TRBV27 with TRBJ2-7; D may be TRBD2 (7 bases). Germline V gene data show CDR1 as MNHEY and CDR2 as SMNVEV (reference sequence). Trimming stripped 5 bases from V and 3 bases from J, with 17 bases between. CDR3 length equals 15 residues. CDR3 loop: CASSLTGGYLYEQYF. CDR3 bases: TGTGCCAGCAGTCTCACGGGGGGCTACCTCTACGAGCAGTACTTC.

This clonotype was seen a single time. The V gene is TRBV6-5, the J gene TRBJ2-5, with a possible D match to TRBD2 (6 bases). The CDR3 totals 13 residues. The germline gives CDR1 MNHEY, CDR2 SVGAGI. V was shortened by 3 bases and J by 3 bases, with 8 bases between the two germline ends. This CDR3 is CASSYSGEETQYF. CDR3 bases: TGTGCCAGCAGTTATAGCGGAGAAGAGACCCAGTACTTC.

This clonotype turned up a few times. V usage is TRBV5-5 and J usage is TRBJ1-1; D may be TRBD1 (5 bases). Trimming shortened V by 1 base and J by 4 bases, and 11 bases separated the two germline ends. This CDR3 contains 14 residues. Looked up from germline, CDR1 is SGHKS and CDR2 is YYEKEE (reference sequence). CDR3 coding DNA: TGTGCCAGCAGCTTGACCCACGGGGCCACTGAAGCTTTCTTT. It codes for CASSLTHGATEAFF.

The J gene is TRBJ2-3, the V gene TRBV9; 12 nucleotides agree with TRBD2. V was clipped by 4 bases and J by 4 bases; unmatched bases: 19. CDR1 and CDR2 (germline): SGDLS, YYNGEE. The CDR3 loop spans 20 amino acids. Here the CDR3 DNA reads TGTGCCAGCAGCCCATACGGGCTAGCGGGGGGGTCAGGGGTCCCAGATACGCAGTATTTT. Protein: CASSPYGLAGGSGVPDTQYF.

This chain connects TRBV27 to TRBJ1-1; D not resolved. V gave up 9 bases and J gave up 10 bases, with 18 bases separating them. Germline lookup yields CDR1 MNHEY and CDR2 SMNVEV (reference sequence). The length of the CDR3 is 12 residues. CDR3 sequence: CARLRVRSRAFF. The CDR3 DNA follows: TGTGCCAGGTTGAGGGTGAGGTCGAGAGCTTTCTTT.